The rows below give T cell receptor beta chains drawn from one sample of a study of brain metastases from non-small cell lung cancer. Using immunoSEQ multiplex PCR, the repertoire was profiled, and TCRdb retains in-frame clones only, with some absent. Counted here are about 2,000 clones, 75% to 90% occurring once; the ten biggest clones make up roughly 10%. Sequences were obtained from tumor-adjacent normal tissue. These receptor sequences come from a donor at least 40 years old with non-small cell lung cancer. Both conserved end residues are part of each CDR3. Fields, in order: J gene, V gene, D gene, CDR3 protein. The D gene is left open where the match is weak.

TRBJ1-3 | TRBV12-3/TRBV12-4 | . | CASSPSVGNTIYF
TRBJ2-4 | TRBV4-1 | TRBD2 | CASSQEGLRDIQYF
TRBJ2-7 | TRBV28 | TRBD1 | CASKTTLGDRSYYEQYF
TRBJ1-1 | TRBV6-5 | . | CASSDRSPTEAFF
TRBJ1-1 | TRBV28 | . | CASIGGVHTEAFF
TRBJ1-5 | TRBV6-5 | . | CATEVVSNQPQHF
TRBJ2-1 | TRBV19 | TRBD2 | CASSMGLAGNGGNEQFF
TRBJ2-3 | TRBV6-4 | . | CASSENWLTDTQYF
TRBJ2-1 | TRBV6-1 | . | CASSEARPNEQFF
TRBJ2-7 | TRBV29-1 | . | CSVGGGDLGSYEQYF